This T cell receptor (beta chain) appears in the sequencing data of a study of CD8+CD57+ T cells in acquired aplastic anemia (dated by TCRdb to the late 2010s). General notes on the study: A mean of about 3 ug of DNA, ranging from roughly 0.2 to 30 ug, was extracted from sorted CD4+ and CD8+ cells.

This clonotype was seen at least ten times. This clone's antigen is unknown. The input lacks base qualities; no much larger clone sits a single base away. V is clipped by 4 bases and J by 17 bases, and the sequence between their germline boundaries is 12 bases long. There are 11 amino acids in the CDR3, from cysteine to phenylalanine inclusive. The DNA shown is the 33-base CDR3, in frame from base 1. The germline V gene (reference sequence) provides CDR1 SEHNR and CDR2 FQNEAQ. Overall study results and their limits: Between patients and healthy controls, no significant difference in CD8+ Simpson's diversity was found (P=0.060). Around 27 CD8+ CDR3 sequences were found to be shared between patients and controls, but these sequences appeared to be highly expressed in patients and within the immunodominant clones of the patients.

Profiling of TCR beta VDJ combinations and CDR3 sequences used genomic DNA as the template. An Illumina HiSeq 2000 was used for TCR repertoire sequencing. In the original analysis: Repertoire assessment relied on Simpson's diversity index, CDR3 size and DJ length profiles, and TRBV/TRBJ rearrangement plots. Whichever DNA sequence was most abundant in the deep sequencing data was defined as the immunodominant clone. CDR3 amino acid sequences were screened for sharing across subjects and compared with published repertoires and the VDJdb database. The public sequencing data were trimmed at Q25 with fastp and processed into clonotypes with MiXCR by TCRdb, which kept only in-frame beta chains. Every entry covers one CDR3 protein and lists the most common genes and DNA from its rows. TCRdb's processing, not the authors', yielded these V and J calls. This sample holds some 280,000 distinct CDR3 sequences; around three fifths were observed only once. Jointly, the top ten make up approximately 8% of the sample.

In this study, sorted CD4+ and CD8+ T cells from the blood of healthy subjects and of severe aplastic anemia patients had their TCR repertoires deep-sequenced. Ficoll-Paque density gradient centrifugation was used to isolate peripheral blood mononuclear cells. Before DNA extraction, CD4+ and CD8+ T cells were sorted with FACS or magnetic beads. The receptor was derived from a human donor with severe aplastic anemia or a healthy control (not recorded which). Sample: sorted CD4+, CD8+, or CD8+CD57+ T cells (not recorded which) from PBMCs. This chain joins TRBV7-9 to TRBJ1-6; a tentative D call is TRBD1 (5 bases match). The CDR3 reads CASSSGGGFHF. The DNA is as follows: TGTGCCAGCAGCTCCGGCGGGGGGTTCCACTTT.